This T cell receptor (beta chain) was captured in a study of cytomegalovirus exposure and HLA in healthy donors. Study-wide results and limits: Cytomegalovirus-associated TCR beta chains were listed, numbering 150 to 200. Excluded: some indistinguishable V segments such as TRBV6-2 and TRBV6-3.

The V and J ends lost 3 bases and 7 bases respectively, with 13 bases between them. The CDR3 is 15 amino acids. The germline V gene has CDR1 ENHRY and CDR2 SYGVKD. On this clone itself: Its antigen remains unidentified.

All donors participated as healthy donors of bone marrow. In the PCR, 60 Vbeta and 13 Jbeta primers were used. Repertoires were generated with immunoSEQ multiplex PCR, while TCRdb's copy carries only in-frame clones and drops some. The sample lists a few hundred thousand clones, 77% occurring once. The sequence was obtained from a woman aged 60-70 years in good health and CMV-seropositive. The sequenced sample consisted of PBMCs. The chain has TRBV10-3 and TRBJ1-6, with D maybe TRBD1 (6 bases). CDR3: CAISEQGARNSPLHF. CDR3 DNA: TGTGCCATCAGTGAACAGGGTGCGAGGAATTCACCCCTCCACTTT.